The TCR beta chain described here comes from a study of blood T cell repertoires in COVID-19. Overall study context: Acute and convalescent COVID-19 samples came from the United States, Italy and Spain. PBMCs, B-cell-depleted T cells, or T cells provided the cDNA or gDNA that made up the material.

As processed by the authors: Reference gene primer amplification in the assay estimated nucleated cell counts. The data were produced by immunoSEQ multiplex PCR, yet TCRdb's version contains in-frame clones alone and is incomplete. V, J and clone size reflect that table, while D and trimming were determined from the DNA. This table has some 260,000 clones, nearly 90% appearing once. This CDR3 is built from 16 residues. V was clipped by 5 bases and J by 5 bases, with 18 bases between them. Per germline, CDR1 MNHEY and CDR2 SVGEGT. The chain uses TRBV6-2 or TRBV6-3 and TRBJ1-4; no reliable D call. The sample comprised peripheral blood. This TCR was recovered from a woman aged 25 to 39 with acute or convalescent COVID-19. DNA for the CDR3: TGTGCCAGCAGTAATATAAGACAACCCTGGAATGAAAAACTGTTTTTT. It encodes CASSNIRQPWNEKLFF.